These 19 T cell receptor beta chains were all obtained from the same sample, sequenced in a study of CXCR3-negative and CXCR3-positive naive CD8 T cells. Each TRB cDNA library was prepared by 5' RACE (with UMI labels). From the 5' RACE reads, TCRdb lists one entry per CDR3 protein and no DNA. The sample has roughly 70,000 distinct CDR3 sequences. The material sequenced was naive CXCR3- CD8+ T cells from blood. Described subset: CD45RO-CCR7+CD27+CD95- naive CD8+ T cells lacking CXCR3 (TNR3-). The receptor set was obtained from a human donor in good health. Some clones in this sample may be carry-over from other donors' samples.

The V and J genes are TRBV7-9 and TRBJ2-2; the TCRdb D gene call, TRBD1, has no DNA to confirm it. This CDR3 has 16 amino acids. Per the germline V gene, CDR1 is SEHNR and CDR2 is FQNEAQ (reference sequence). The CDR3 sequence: CASSSDSGTGAGELFF. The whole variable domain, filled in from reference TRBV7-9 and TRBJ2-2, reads DTGVSQNPRHKITKRGQNVTFRCDPISEHNRLYWYRQTLGQGPEFLTYFQNEAQLEKSRLLSDRFSAERPKGSFSTLEIQRTEQGDSAMYLCASSSDSGTGAGELFFGEGSRLTVL.

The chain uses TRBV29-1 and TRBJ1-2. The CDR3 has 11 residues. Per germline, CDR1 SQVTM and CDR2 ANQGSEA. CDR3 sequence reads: CSAQTNYGYTF.

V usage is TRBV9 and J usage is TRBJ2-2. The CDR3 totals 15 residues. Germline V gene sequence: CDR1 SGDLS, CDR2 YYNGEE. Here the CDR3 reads CASRPSGANTGELFF.

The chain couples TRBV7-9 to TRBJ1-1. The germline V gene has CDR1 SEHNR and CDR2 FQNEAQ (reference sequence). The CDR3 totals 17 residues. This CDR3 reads CASSLALQGPWDTEAFF.

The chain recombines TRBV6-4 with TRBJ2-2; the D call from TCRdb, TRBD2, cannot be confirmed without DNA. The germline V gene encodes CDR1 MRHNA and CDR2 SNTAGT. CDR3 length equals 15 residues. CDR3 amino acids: CASSENAGVGGELFF.

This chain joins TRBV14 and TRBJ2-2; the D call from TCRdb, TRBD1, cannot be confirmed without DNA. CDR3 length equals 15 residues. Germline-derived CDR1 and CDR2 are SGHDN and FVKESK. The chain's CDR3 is CASSQVPGDTGELFF. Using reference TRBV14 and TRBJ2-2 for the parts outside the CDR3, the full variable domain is EAGVTQFPSHSVIEKGQTVTLRCDPISGHDNLYWYRRVMGKEIKFLLHFVKESKQDESGMPNNRFLAERTGGTYSTLKVQPAELEDSGVYFCASSQVPGDTGELFFGEGSRLTVL.

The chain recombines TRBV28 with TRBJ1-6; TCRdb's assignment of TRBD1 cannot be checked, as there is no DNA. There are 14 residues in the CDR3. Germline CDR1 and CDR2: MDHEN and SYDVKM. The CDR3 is CASSLYRGNSPLHF.

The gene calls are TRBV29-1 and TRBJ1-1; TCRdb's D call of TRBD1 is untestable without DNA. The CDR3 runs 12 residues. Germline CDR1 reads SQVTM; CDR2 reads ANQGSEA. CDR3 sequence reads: CSAHGGFTEAFF.

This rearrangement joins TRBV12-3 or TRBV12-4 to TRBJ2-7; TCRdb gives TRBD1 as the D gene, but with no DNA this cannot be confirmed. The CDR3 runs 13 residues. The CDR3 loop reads CASSLGPGGEQYF.

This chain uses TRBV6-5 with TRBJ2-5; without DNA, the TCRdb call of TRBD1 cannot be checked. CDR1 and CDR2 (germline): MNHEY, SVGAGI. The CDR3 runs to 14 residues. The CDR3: CASSFGTGMETQYF.

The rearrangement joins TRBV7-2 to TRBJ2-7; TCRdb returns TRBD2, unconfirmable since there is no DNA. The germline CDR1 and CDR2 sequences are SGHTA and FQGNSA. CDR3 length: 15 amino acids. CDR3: CASSLARDFLYEQYF.

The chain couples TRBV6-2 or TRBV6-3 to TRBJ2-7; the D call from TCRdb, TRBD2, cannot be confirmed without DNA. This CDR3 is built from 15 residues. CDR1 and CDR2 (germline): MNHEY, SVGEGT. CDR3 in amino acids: CASTNPRTSFHEQYF.

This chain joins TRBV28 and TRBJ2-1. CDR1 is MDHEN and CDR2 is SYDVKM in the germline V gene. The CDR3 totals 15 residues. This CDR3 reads CASGLYEPSYNEQFF.

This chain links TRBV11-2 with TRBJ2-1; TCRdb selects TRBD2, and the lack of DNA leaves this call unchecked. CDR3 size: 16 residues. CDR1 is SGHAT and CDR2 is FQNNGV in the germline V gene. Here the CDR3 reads CASSSTSLYGHNEQFF.

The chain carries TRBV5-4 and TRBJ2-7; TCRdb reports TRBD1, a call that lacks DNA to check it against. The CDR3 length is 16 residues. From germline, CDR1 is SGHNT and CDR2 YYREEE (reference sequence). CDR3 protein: CASSLGAGDALYEQYF.

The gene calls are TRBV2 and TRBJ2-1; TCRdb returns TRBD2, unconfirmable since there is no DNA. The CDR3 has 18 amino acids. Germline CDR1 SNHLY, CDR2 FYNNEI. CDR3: CASSDSIESGGAYNEQFF.

CDR3 amino acids: CSARAWLAGGGELFF. The chain links TRBV20-1 to TRBJ2-2; TCRdb calls TRBD2, which cannot be checked without DNA. The CDR3 has 15 amino acids. CDR1 is DFQATT and CDR2 is SNEGSKA in the germline V gene (reference sequence).

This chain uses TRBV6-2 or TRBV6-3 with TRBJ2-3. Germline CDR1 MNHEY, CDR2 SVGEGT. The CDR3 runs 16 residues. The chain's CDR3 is CASSYDRLSPRDTQYF.

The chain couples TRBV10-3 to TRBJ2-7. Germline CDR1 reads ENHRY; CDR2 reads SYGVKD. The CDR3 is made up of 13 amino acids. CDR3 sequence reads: CAIRGTDPYEQYF.